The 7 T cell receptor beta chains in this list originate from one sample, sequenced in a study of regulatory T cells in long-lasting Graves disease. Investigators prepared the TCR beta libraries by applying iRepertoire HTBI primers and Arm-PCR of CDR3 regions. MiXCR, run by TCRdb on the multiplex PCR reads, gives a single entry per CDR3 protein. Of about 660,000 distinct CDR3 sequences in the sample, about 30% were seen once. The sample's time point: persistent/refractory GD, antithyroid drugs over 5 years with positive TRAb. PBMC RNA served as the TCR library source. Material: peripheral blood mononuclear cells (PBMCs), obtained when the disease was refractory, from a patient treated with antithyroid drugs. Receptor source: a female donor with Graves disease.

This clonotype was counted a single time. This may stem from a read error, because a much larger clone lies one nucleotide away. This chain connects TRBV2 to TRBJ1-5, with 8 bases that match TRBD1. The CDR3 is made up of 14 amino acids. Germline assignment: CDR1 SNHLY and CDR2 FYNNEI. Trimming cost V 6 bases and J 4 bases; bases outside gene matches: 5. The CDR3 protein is CASRKQGDNQPQHF. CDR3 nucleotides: TGTGCCAGCAGGAAACAGGGGGATAATCAGCCCCAGCATTTT.

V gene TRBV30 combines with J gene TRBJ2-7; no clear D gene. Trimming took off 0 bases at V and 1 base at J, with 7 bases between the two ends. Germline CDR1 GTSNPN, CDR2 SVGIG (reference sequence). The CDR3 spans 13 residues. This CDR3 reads CAWSVERSYEQYF. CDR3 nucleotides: TGTGCCTGGAGTGTAGAGCGTTCCTACGAGCAGTACTTC.

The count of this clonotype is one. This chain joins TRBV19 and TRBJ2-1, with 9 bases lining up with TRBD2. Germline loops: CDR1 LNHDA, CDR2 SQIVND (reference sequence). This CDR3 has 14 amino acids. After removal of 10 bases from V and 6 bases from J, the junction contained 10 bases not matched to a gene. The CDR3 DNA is TGTGCCACCAGACTAGCGGCCGGCCCCAATGAGCAGTTCTTC. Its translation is CATRLAAGPNEQFF. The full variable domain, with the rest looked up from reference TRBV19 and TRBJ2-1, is DGGITQSPKYLFRKEGQNVTLSCEQNLNHDAMYWYRQDPGQGLRLIYYSQIVNDFQKGDIAEGYSVSREKKESFPLTVTSAQKNPTAFYLCATRLAAGPNEQFFGPGTRLTVL.

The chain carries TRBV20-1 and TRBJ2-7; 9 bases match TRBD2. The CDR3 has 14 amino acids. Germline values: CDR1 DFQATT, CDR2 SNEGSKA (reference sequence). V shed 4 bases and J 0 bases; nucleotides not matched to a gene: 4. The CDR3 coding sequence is TGCAGTGCTACTAGCGGGAAGAGCTCCTACGAGCAGTACTTC. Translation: CSATSGKSSYEQYF.

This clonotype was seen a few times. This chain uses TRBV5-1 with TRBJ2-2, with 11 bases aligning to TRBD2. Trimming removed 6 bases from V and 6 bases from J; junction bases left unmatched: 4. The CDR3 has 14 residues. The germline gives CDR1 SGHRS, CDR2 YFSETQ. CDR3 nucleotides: TGCGCCAGCATCCAGGGACTAGCGGCCGGGGAGCTGTTTTTT. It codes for CASIQGLAAGELFF.

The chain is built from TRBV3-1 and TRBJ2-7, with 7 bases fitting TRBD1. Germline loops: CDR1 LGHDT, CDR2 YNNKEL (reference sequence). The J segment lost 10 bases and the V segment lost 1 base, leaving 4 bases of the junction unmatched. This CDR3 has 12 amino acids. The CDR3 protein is CASSQVEGGQYF. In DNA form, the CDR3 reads TGTGCCAGCAGCCAAGTGGAAGGGGGCCAGTACTTC.

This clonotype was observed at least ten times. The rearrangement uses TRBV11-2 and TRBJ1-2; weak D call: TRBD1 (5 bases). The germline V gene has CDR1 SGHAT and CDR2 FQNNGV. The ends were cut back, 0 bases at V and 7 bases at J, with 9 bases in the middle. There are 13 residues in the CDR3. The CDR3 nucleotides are TGTGCCAGCAGCTTAGATCGAGGGGTTGGCTACACCTTC. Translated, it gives CASSLDRGVGYTF.